This TCR beta chain appears in the sequencing data of a study of blood T cell repertoires in COVID-19. Study at large: There were acute and convalescent COVID-19 samples, and they came from the United States, Italy and Spain.

The CDR3 totals 15 residues. Germline V gene data show CDR1 as LGHNA and CDR2 as YSLEER. With V trimmed by 0 bases and J by 7 bases, 7 bases remained unmatched. The data were produced by immunoSEQ multiplex PCR, yet TCRdb's version contains in-frame clones alone and is incomplete. The table shows approximately 34,000 clones, with approximately 81% occurring only once. This TCR derives from a man between 65 and 79 years old with COVID-19, enrolled during active disease. Input material: peripheral blood. The V gene is TRBV4-3, the J gene TRBJ2-5; 8 positions match TRBD1. The CDR3 loop reads CASSQDSQGGWTQYF. CDR3 DNA: TGCGCCAGCAGCCAAGATTCACAGGGGGGTTGGACCCAGTACTTC.